Reported below is one T cell receptor beta chain. In the source study's methods: Cell counts per sample came from amplifying reference gene primers. TCRdb's table, derived via immunoSEQ multiplex PCR, lists solely in-frame clones and lacks some. The V and J calls and clone size come from that table; D and trimming were worked out from the DNA. The sample consists of tens of thousands of clones, 75% to 85% of them appearing once. This record belongs to a study of blood T cell repertoires in COVID-19. About the research overall: PBMCs, B-cell-depleted T cells, or T cells were the source of the cDNA or gDNA that made up the material.

V dropped 0 bases and J dropped 8 bases, with 8 bases sitting between them. This CDR3 comprises 12 residues. Germline CDR1 reads SGHAT; CDR2 reads FQNNGV. V is TRBV11-2 and J is TRBJ2-7; D uncertain. Sequenced material: peripheral blood. The receptor comes from a woman aged 55-70 years with acute or convalescent COVID-19. The CDR3 nucleotides are TGTGCCAGCAGCTTAGATGCGCGGAAGCAGTACTTC. As protein: CASSLDARKQYF.